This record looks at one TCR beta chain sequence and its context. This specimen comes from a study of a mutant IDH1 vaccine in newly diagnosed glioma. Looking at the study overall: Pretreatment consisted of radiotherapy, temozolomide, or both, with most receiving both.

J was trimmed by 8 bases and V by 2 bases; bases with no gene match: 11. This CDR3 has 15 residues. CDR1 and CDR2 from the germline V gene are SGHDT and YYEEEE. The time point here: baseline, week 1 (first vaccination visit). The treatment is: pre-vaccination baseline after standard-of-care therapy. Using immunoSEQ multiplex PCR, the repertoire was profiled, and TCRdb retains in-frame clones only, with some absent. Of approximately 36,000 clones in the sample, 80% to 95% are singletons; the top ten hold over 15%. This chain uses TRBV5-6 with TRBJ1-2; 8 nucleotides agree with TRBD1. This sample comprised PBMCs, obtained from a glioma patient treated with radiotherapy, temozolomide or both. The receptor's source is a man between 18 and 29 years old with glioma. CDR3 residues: CASSFRDRRSWGYTF. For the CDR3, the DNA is TGTGCCAGCAGCTTCCGGGACAGGAGGTCCTGGGGCTACACCTTC.